Listed below are T cell receptor beta chains from one sample, sequenced in a study of T cells in localized non-small cell lung cancer. Assay used: immunoSEQ multiplex PCR; TCRdb lists only in-frame clones, some missing. The table has 30,000 to 40,000 clones, 75% to 90% seen once. This specimen consisted of peripheral blood, obtained before any cancer treatment. These receptors were obtained from a man aged 40 to 75 with stage I lung adenocarcinoma. CDR3s include the opening cysteine and the closing phenylalanine or tryptophan. The D gene is left open where the match is weak. Size is omitted from some rows. Given values are once, few, many or a class for expanded clones.

v_gene	abundance	d_gene	j_gene	CDR3nt	CDR3aa
TRBV19	NA	NA	TRBJ1-5	TGTGCCAGTAGTAGGACAAGGAATCAGCCCCAGCATTTT	CASSRTRNQPQHF
TRBV5-6	NA	TRBD2	TRBJ2-3	TGTGCCAGCAGCTTTCGGGGGGTCCGGTTGAGAGTTGGATATACGCAGTATTTT	CASSFRGVRLRVGYTQYF
TRBV11-2	NA	NA	TRBJ1-1	TGTGCCAGCAGCTTAGAATGGGGGGCTGAAGCTTTCTTT	CASSLEWGAEAFF
TRBV7-2	NA	NA	TRBJ2-1	TGTGCCAGCAGCTTAGGTGCGCTTAACAATGAGCAGTTCTTC	CASSLGALNNEQFF
TRBV6-5	NA	NA	TRBJ2-7	TGTGCCAGCAGTTACAGCGACTACGAGCAGTACTTC	CASSYSDYEQYF
TRBV5-1	NA	NA	TRBJ2-3	TGCGCCAGCAGCTTGGAGGGGTTAGGTACGCAGTATTTT	CASSLEGLGTQYF
TRBV6-6	NA	NA	TRBJ1-2	TGTGCCAGCAGTTACGGGCCTGGCGACTACACCTTC	CASSYGPGDYTF
TRBV5-1	NA	NA	TRBJ2-3	TGCGCCAGCAGACCCGGGAATGAGGATACGCAGTATTTT	CASRPGNEDTQYF
TRBV7-9	NA	NA	TRBJ1-1	TGTGCCAGCAGCTTAAACTACGGCTTCGGAGCTTTCTTT	CASSLNYGFGAFF
TRBV23-1	NA	NA	TRBJ1-2	TGCGCCAGCAGTCCCAAAGGCGGCAGAGCTAACTATGGCTACACCTTC	CASSPKGGRANYGYTF
TRBV19	NA	TRBD1	TRBJ1-2	TGTGCCAGTAGTAGGGGACAGGGTGCCGTCTATGGCTACACCTTC	CASSRGQGAVYGYTF
TRBV9	NA	NA	TRBJ1-1	TGTGCCAGCAGCGTATCGTGGATGAACACTGAAGCTTTCTTT	CASSVSWMNTEAFF
TRBV27	NA	NA	TRBJ1-1	TGTGCCAGCAGTTCAGTACTCCCCTTGAACACTGAAGCTTTCTTT	CASSSVLPLNTEAFF
TRBV5-1	NA	NA	TRBJ2-7	TGCGCCAGCAGCCAGGAGGCGGAATCCTACGAGCAGTACTTC	CASSQEAESYEQYF
TRBV7-2	few	TRBD2	TRBJ2-1	TGTGCCAGCAGCTCGCTACCCCCTGGACTAGCGGGGAATGAGCAGTTCTTC	CASSSLPPGLAGNEQFF
TRBV6-1	NA	NA	TRBJ1-1	TGTGCCAGCAGTGAATTTTTGGCTGAAGCTTTCTTT	CASSEFLAEAFF
TRBV19	NA	NA	TRBJ1-2	TGTGCCAGTACCCCCTCCTACACCCGTGGAGGCTACACCTTC	CASTPSYTRGGYTF
TRBV6-6	NA	NA	TRBJ2-7	TGTGCCGCCCTAGATGAGAGCTCCTACGAGCAGTACTTC	CAALDESSYEQYF
TRBV18	NA	NA	TRBJ2-5	TGTGCCAGCTCACCGGAGGGGTGGTCCCAAGAGACCCAGTACTTC	CASSPEGWSQETQYF
TRBV7-9	NA	TRBD2	TRBJ2-5	TGTGCCAGCAGCACAGGGACTAGCGGGAACCCAGGGGGAGAGACCCAGTACTTC	CASSTGTSGNPGGETQYF
TRBV9	NA	TRBD2	TRBJ2-1	TGTGCCAGCAGCGTAGACGGGACTAGCGGGGGGGCTGAGCAGTTCTTC	CASSVDGTSGGAEQFF
TRBV27	once	TRBD1	TRBJ1-6	TGTGCCAGCAGCTGGACAGGGGTTGGTTCACCCCTCCACTTT	CASSWTGVGSPLHF
TRBV25-1	NA	NA	TRBJ1-4	TGTGCCAGCGGGGCCTGGGGCGAACTGTTTTTT	CASGAWGELFF
TRBV6-5	NA	TRBD1	TRBJ1-2	TGTGCCAGCAGTGGACAGGGGGCAGATGGCTACACCTTC	CASSGQGADGYTF
TRBV29-1	NA	NA	TRBJ2-1	TGCAGCGTTGAGATGGCTATCTCCTACAATGAGCAGTTCTTC	CSVEMAISYNEQFF
TRBV5-1	NA	NA	TRBJ1-4	TGCGCCAGCAGCCCCGGGACAATCGCAACTAATGAAAAACTGTTTTTT	CASSPGTIATNEKLFF
TRBV7-8	NA	NA	TRBJ1-5	TGTGCCAGCAGGCCGCTAACGATGAGCAATCAGCCCCAGCATTTT	CASRPLTMSNQPQHF
TRBV28	NA	NA	TRBJ1-2	TGTGCCAGCAGGGGCCCGGGCCCGAAGCGGGGCTACACCTTC	CASRGPGPKRGYTF
TRBV9	once	NA	TRBJ2-2	TGTGCCAGCAGCGGGACGGTGAACACCGGGGAGCTGTTTTTT	CASSGTVNTGELFF
TRBV19	NA	NA	TRBJ1-4	TGTGCCAGTAGGGGGGTTGGAAAACTGTTTTTT	CASRGVGKLFF
TRBV6-5	NA	NA	TRBJ2-7	TGTGCCAGCAGTAGGCGATTACTCGATACCTACGAGCAGTACTTC	CASSRRLLDTYEQYF
TRBV5-1	once	NA	TRBJ2-1	TGCGCCAGCAGCTTCGACGGAAGCAATGAGCAGTTCTTC	CASSFDGSNEQFF
TRBV11-2	NA	NA	TRBJ2-1	TGTGCCAGCAGCTTACTCGAGGGCAGTGAGCAGTTCTTC	CASSLLEGSEQFF
TRBV5-1	NA	NA	TRBJ1-2	TGCGCCAGCAGCTTGGGGAGGGCTCGAGACAGCTACACCTTC	CASSLGRARDSYTF
TRBV9	NA	NA	TRBJ1-2	TGTGCCAGCAGCGTCGATCACAGGGCAGGTGGCTACACCTTC	CASSVDHRAGGYTF
TRBV29-1	once	NA	TRBJ2-6	TGCAGCGCCTCTGGGGCCAACGTCCTGACTTTC	CSASGANVLTF
TRBV5-1	few	NA	TRBJ1-3	TGCGCCAGCAGCTCCGGATTTTTACAACAACATGGGAACACCATATATTTT	CASSSGFLQQHGNTIYF
TRBV11-2	NA	TRBD2	TRBJ2-1	TGTGCCAGCAGCTTAGTCCAGCGGGGGGGCCTCGATGAGCAGTTCTTC	CASSLVQRGGLDEQFF
TRBV11-2	NA	NA	TRBJ2-7	TGTGCCAGCTCCACACAGGGGGGGGCCTACGAGCAGTACTTC	CASSTQGGAYEQYF
TRBV9	NA	NA	TRBJ1-3	TGTGCCAGCAGCGTAGGAGGCAGCTCTGGAAACACCATATATTTT	CASSVGGSSGNTIYF
TRBV5-5	medium-sized	NA	TRBJ1-6	TGTGCCAGCAGCTTGGCGTTTATGAATTCACCCCTCCACTTT	CASSLAFMNSPLHF
TRBV5-1	NA	NA	TRBJ1-1	TGCGCCAGCAGCTTGTCGAACACTGAAGCTTTCTTT	CASSLSNTEAFF
TRBV25-1	NA	NA	TRBJ1-4	TGTGCCAGCAGTGAGCGAGAAAAACTGTTTTTT	CASSEREKLFF
TRBV5-4	NA	NA	TRBJ1-1	TGTGCCAGCAGCGTGACACAGAACACTGAAGCTTTCTTT	CASSVTQNTEAFF
TRBV5-5	NA	NA	TRBJ2-5	TGTGCCAGCAGCGAGGGGCCAATAGAGACCCAGTACTTC	CASSEGPIETQYF
TRBV4-1	NA	NA	TRBJ2-3	TGCGCCAGCAGCCAAGAGGACAGCACAGATACGCAGTATTTT	CASSQEDSTDTQYF
TRBV29-1	NA	NA	TRBJ2-2	TGCAGCGCCCGGACAGACACCGGGGAGCTGTTTTTT	CSARTDTGELFF
TRBV6-6	NA	NA	TRBJ1-1	TGTGCCAGCAGTTACGATAATGGCGAAGCTTTCTTT	CASSYDNGEAFF
TRBV7-2	NA	NA	TRBJ2-1	TGTGCCAGCAGCTCAAACGGCCTTAATCAGTTCTTC	CASSSNGLNQFF
TRBV5-1	NA	NA	TRBJ2-3	TGCGCCAGCCCCCCAAATGGCGGCGGGGTAAGACCAGATACGCAGTATTTT	CASPPNGGGVRPDTQYF
TRBV28	NA	NA	TRBJ1-2	TGTGCCAGCAGTGGCTCGGCAAAAGCTAACTATGGCTACACCTTC	CASSGSAKANYGYTF
TRBV5-1	once	NA	TRBJ2-3	TGCGCCAGCAGCTCGACTGTCACAGATACGCAGTATTTT	CASSSTVTDTQYF